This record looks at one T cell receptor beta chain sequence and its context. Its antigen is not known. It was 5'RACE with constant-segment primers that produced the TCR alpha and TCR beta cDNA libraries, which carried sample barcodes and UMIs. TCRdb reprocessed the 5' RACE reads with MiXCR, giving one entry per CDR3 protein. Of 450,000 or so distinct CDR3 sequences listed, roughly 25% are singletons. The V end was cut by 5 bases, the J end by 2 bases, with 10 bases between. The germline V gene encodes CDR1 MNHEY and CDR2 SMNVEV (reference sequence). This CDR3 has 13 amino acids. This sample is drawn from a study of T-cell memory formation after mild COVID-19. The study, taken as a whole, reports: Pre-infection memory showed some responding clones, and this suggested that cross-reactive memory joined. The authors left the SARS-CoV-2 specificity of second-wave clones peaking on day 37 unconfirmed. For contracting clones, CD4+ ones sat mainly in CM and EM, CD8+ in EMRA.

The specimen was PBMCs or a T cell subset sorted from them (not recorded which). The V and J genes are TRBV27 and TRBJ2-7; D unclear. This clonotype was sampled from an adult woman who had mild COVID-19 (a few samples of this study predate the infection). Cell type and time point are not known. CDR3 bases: TGTGCCAGCAGTCGGACGTCCGCCTACGAGCAGTACTTC. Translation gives CASSRTSAYEQYF.